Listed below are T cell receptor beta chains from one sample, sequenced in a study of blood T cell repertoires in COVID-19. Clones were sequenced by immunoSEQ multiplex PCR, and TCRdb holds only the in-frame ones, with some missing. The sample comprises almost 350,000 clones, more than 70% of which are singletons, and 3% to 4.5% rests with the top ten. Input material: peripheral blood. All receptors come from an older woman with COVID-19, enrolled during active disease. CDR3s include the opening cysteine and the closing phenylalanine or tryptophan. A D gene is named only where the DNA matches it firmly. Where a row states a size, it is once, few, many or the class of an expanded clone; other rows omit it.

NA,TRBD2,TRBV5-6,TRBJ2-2,CASSGSGGAGELFF,TGTGCCAGCAGCGGAAGCGGGGGGGCCGGGGAGCTGTTTTTT
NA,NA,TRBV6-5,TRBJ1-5,CASSPRGGNQPQHF,TGTGCCAGCAGCCCCCGGGGGGGCAATCAGCCCCAGCATTTT
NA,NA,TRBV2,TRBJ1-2,CASSTGLRDYGYTF,TGTGCCAGCAGTACGGGACTGCGGGACTATGGCTACACCTTC
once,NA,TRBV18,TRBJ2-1,CASSNNREGQFF,TGTGCCAGCTCAAACAACCGAGAGGGGCAGTTCTTC
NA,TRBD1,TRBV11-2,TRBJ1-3,CASSFGTATGTIYF,TGTGCCAGCAGCTTCGGGACAGCGACGGGCACCATATATTTT
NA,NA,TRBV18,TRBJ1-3,CASSPSPTTLSGNTIYF,TGTGCCAGCTCACCAAGCCCGACAACCCTCTCTGGAAACACCATATATTTT
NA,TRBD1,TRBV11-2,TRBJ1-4,CASSRSDRFEKLFF,TGTGCCAGCAGCCGATCGGACAGGTTTGAAAAACTGTTTTTT
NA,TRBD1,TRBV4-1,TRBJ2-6,CASSQTGTGGSGANVLTF,TGCGCCAGCAGCCAAACCGGGACAGGGGGGTCTGGGGCCAACGTCCTGACTTTC
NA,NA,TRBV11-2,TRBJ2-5,CASSSGETQYF,TGTGCCAGCAGCTCCGGAGAGACCCAGTACTTC
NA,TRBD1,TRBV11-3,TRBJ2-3,CASSWRTGVQADTQYF,TGTGCCAGCAGCTGGCGGACAGGGGTGCAGGCAGATACGCAGTATTTT
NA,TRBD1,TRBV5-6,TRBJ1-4,CASSFMDRDGKLFF,TGTGCCAGCAGCTTTATGGACAGGGACGGAAAACTGTTTTTT
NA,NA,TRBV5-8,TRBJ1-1,CASSSQRGGVTEAFF,TGTGCCAGCAGCTCACAGCGGGGAGGGGTCACTGAAGCTTTCTTT
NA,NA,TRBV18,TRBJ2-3,CASSATSTDTQYF,TGTGCCAGCTCCGCAACTAGTACAGATACGCAGTATTTT
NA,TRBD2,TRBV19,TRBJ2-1,CASSMQAGVPYNEQFF,TGTGCCAGTAGTATGCAAGCGGGGGTCCCCTACAATGAGCAGTTCTTC
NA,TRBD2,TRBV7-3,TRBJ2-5,CASSARTSGQETQYF,TGTGCCAGCAGCGCCAGGACTAGCGGCCAAGAGACCCAGTACTTC